This is a list of T cell receptor beta chains from one sample in a study of T cells in Graves' hyperthyroidism and ophthalmopathy. TCRdb called the multiplex PCR reads again in MiXCR, with one record for every CDR3 protein. The data hold a few hundred thousand distinct CDR3 sequences, with roughly 46% observed a single time. The sequenced sample was peripheral blood or thyroid tissue (not recorded which). Every receptor here comes from an adult woman with Graves' disease, either hyperthyroidism or ophthalmopathy (not recorded which). The CDR3 runs from the conserved cysteine through the conserved F or W. D genes are given only for firm matches. Not all rows give a size; the values are once, few, many and, for expanded clones, a class.

CASSMTGLQYF	TGTGCCAGCAGCATGACAGGTCTACAGTACTTC	TRBV7-9	NA	TRBJ2-5	NA
CASSLYAGLSSGNTIYF	TGTGCCAGCAGCTTATACGCAGGTCTTAGCTCTGGAAACACCATATATTTT	TRBV7-8	NA	TRBJ1-3	NA
CASSQQSRGEQYF	TGCGCCAGCAGCCAGCAATCTCGAGGTGAGCAGTACTTC	TRBV4-1	many	TRBJ2-7	NA
CASSMGRNQPQHF	TGTGCCAGCAGTATGGGACGAAATCAGCCCCAGCATTTT	TRBV12-3/TRBV12-4	NA	TRBJ1-5	NA
CATSDSRTGGEEQYF	TGTGCCACCAGTGATTCTCGGACAGGGGGCGAAGAGCAGTACTTC	TRBV24-1	NA	TRBJ2-7	TRBD1
CASSEYGVRDTEAFF	TGTGCCAGCAGTGAATATGGGGTCCGGGACACTGAAGCTTTCTTT	TRBV25-1	NA	TRBJ1-1	NA
CASSRTGNGYTF	TGTGCCAGCAGTAGGACAGGGAACGGCTACACCTTC	TRBV6-5	NA	TRBJ1-2	TRBD1
CASSVVGGARDEQYF	TGTGCCAGCAGCGTAGTAGGGGGGGCGCGTGACGAGCAGTACTTC	TRBV9	many	TRBJ2-7	NA
CASSFERGQFEAFF	TGTGCCAGCAGCTTTGAGAGGGGACAGTTTGAAGCTTTCTTT	TRBV7-9	NA	TRBJ1-1	TRBD1
CASSLLSAETQYF	TGTGCCAGCAGCTTACTTTCGGCGGAGACCCAGTACTTC	TRBV13	many	TRBJ2-5	NA
CASNRHGVNYEQYF	TGTGCCAGCAACCGCCACGGAGTTAACTACGAGCAGTACTTC	TRBV12-3/TRBV12-4	many	TRBJ2-7	NA
CASSLAGGSGQPQHF	TGTGCCAGCAGCTTAGCGGGAGGATCAGGGCAGCCCCAGCATTTT	TRBV7-3	NA	TRBJ1-5	NA
CASSRREPNTEAFF	TGTGCCAGCAGCCGTCGGGAACCGAACACTGAAGCTTTCTTT	TRBV3-1	many	TRBJ1-1	NA
CASSRLAGGGETQYF	TGTGCCAGCAGCAGACTAGCGGGAGGCGGTGAGACCCAGTACTTC	TRBV12-3/TRBV12-4	few	TRBJ2-5	TRBD2
CSVESPDRETQYF	TGCAGCGTTGAGAGCCCGGACAGAGAGACCCAGTACTTC	TRBV29-1	NA	TRBJ2-5	NA
CSASVLAGGNEQYF	TGCAGTGCTAGCGTCCTAGCGGGAGGTAACGAGCAGTACTTC	TRBV29-1	few	TRBJ2-7	TRBD2
CASSGGYLAEAFF	TGTGCCAGTAGCGGGGGCTACTTGGCTGAAGCTTTCTTT	TRBV19	few	TRBJ1-1	NA
CASSVQGSGQPQHF	TGTGCCAGCAGCGTTCAAGGGAGTGGTCAGCCCCAGCATTTT	TRBV7-2	NA	TRBJ1-5	NA
CASSVTDRGEETQYF	TGTGCCAGCAGCGTAACAGATCGGGGTGAAGAGACCCAGTACTTC	TRBV9	NA	TRBJ2-5	NA
CASSPGTGLWGYTF	TGTGCCAGCAGCCCCGGGACAGGGTTATGGGGCTACACCTTC	TRBV7-9	many	TRBJ1-2	TRBD1
CASSAGGPGFEQYF	TGTGCCAGTAGTGCGGGCGGCCCAGGGTTCGAGCAGTACTTC	TRBV19	many	TRBJ2-7	NA
CAISEIWTGESNQPQYF	TGTGCCATCAGTGAGATATGGACAGGGGAAAGCAATCAGCCCCAGTACTTC	TRBV10-3	NA	TRBJ2-5	TRBD1
CSASSTGGSNQPQHF	TGCAGTGCTAGTTCCACAGGGGGTAGCAATCAGCCCCAGCATTTT	TRBV20-1	many	TRBJ1-5	TRBD1
CASSLAGQDGNYGYTF	TGCGCCAGCAGCTTGGCCGGACAGGACGGGAACTATGGCTACACCTTC	TRBV5-1	NA	TRBJ1-2	TRBD1
CASSPDRQKEQYF	TGTGCCAGCAGTCCTGACCGTCAGAAGGAGCAGTACTTC	TRBV7-9	NA	TRBJ2-7	NA
CASSWGGTGRNEAFF	TGTGCCAGCAGCTGGGGCGGGACAGGCAGAAATGAAGCTTTCTTT	TRBV5-5	NA	TRBJ1-1	TRBD1
CAISGTVQETQYF	TGTGCCATCAGTGGGACGGTCCAAGAGACCCAGTACTTC	TRBV10-3	few	TRBJ2-5	NA
CASSPQMDGGYEQYF	TGTGCCAGCAGCCCCCAAATGGACGGGGGCTACGAGCAGTACTTC	TRBV7-9	NA	TRBJ2-7	NA
CASSHSARGVNQPQHF	TGTGCCAGCAGCCATTCGGCGAGGGGAGTCAATCAGCCCCAGCATTTT	TRBV5-6	many	TRBJ1-5	NA
CASSARGPGNTEAFF	TGCGCCAGCAGCGCGAGGGGGCCGGGGAACACTGAAGCTTTCTTT	TRBV5-1	many	TRBJ1-1	TRBD1
CASSFRVNGYTF	TGTGCCAGCAGCTTTCGGGTAAATGGCTACACCTTC	TRBV7-9	NA	TRBJ1-2	NA
CASSEVGQGSQPQHF	TGTGCCAGCAGTGAGGTAGGACAGGGCAGTCAGCCCCAGCATTTT	TRBV2	NA	TRBJ1-5	TRBD1
CASKPGFGSGNTIYF	TGTGCCAGTAAACCCGGGTTCGGCTCTGGAAACACCATATATTTT	TRBV6-5	many	TRBJ1-3	NA
CASSLSYGNTIYF	TGTGCCAGCAGCTTATCTTACGGAAACACCATATATTTT	TRBV11-2	NA	TRBJ1-3	NA
CASSQEGQGLGGYGYTF	TGTGCCAGCAGCCAAGAGGGACAGGGTCTCGGCGGTTATGGCTACACCTTC	TRBV4-2	many	TRBJ1-2	TRBD1
CASSPRGVQNTEAFF	TGTGCCAGCAGCCCGCGGGGTGTGCAGAACACTGAAGCTTTCTTT	TRBV7-9	NA	TRBJ1-1	NA
CASSGRQGGGYNEQFF	TGTGCCAGCAGCGGACGACAGGGGGGAGGCTACAATGAGCAGTTCTTC	TRBV7-2	NA	TRBJ2-1	TRBD1
CASSQVRVPGELFF	TGTGCCAGCAGCCAAGTTAGGGTCCCCGGGGAGCTGTTTTTT	TRBV4-2	many	TRBJ2-2	NA
CASKQGEVNSPLHF	TGTGCCAGCAAACAGGGAGAGGTTAATTCACCCCTCCACTTT	TRBV6-5	NA	TRBJ1-6	NA
CASSSPGGGLFAGELFF	TGTGCCAGCAGCTCCCCCGGAGGAGGCCTCTTCGCCGGGGAGCTGTTTTTT	TRBV7-3	many	TRBJ2-2	NA
CSASRQVNTGELFF	TGCAGTGCTAGTCGGCAGGTGAACACCGGGGAGCTGTTTTTT	TRBV20-1	NA	TRBJ2-2	NA
CSVAEGSGSYEQYF	TGCAGCGTTGCGGAGGGAAGTGGCTCCTACGAGCAGTACTTC	TRBV29-1	NA	TRBJ2-7	NA
CSASAVNTEAFF	TGCAGTGCTAGCGCGGTGAACACTGAAGCTTTCTTT	TRBV20-1	NA	TRBJ1-1	NA
CASSLVVAGGWGHEQYF	TGTGCCAGCAGCTTAGTAGTAGCGGGAGGGTGGGGACACGAGCAGTACTTC	TRBV7-6	NA	TRBJ2-7	TRBD2
CSVEPEGEPYEQYF	TGCAGCGTTGAACCGGAGGGAGAGCCCTACGAGCAGTACTTC	TRBV29-1	many	TRBJ2-7	NA
CASSFGTGNQPQHF	TGCGCCAGCAGCTTCGGGACAGGTAATCAGCCCCAGCATTTT	TRBV5-1	many	TRBJ1-5	TRBD1
CASSVGTSGRVLETQYF	TGTGCCAGCAGCGTCGGGACTAGCGGGAGGGTATTAGAGACCCAGTACTTC	TRBV9	many	TRBJ2-5	TRBD2
CASTWEADSGNTIYF	TGTGCCAGCACTTGGGAGGCAGACTCTGGAAACACCATATATTTT	TRBV4-2	many	TRBJ1-3	NA
CSAWDGQETQYF	TGCAGTGCTTGGGACGGGCAAGAGACCCAGTACTTC	TRBV20-1	NA	TRBJ2-5	NA
CASSFDGTREQYFGELFF	NA	TRBV5-1	NA	TRBJ2-2	NA
CASSFRFGTGGDSPLHF	TGTGCCAGCAGCTTTAGATTCGGGACGGGTGGGGATTCACCCCTCCACTTT	TRBV5-6	NA	TRBJ1-6	NA
CASSLVTDNSYEQYF	TGTGCCAGTAGCCTAGTGACAGATAACTCCTACGAGCAGTACTTC	TRBV19	many	TRBJ2-7	NA
CASTHLGGGELFF	TGTGCCAGCACCCACCTTGGAGGCGGGGAGCTGTTTTTT	TRBV27	few	TRBJ2-2	NA
CASSQHAGEETQYF	TGTGCCAGCAGCCAGCATGCGGGAGAAGAGACCCAGTACTTC	TRBV7-8	once	TRBJ2-5	TRBD2